Sequencing of this TCR beta chain was carried out in a study of blood T cell repertoires in COVID-19. Here immunoSEQ multiplex PCR was the method, and the copy in TCRdb shows in-frame clones only, minus some. The profile shows hundreds of thousands of clones, around 82% of them singletons. Trimming left V 6 bases short and J 2 bases short, with 14 bases between. There are 15 residues in the CDR3. Per germline, CDR1 LNHDA and CDR2 SQIVND (reference sequence). Across 20 to 25 US areas, participants ranged in age from about 18 to 90 years. The chain employs TRBV19 and TRBJ1-5, with a weak D call TRBD1 (6 bases). Sample: PBMCs or T cells enriched from blood (not recorded which). The receptor was derived from a man younger than 45 with acute COVID-19. Here the CDR3 reads CASRKGGMGNQPQHF. The CDR3 nucleotides are TGTGCCAGTAGAAAGGGGGGGATGGGCAATCAGCCCCAGCATTTT. Looking up the rest from reference TRBV19 and TRBJ1-5 gives the full variable domain: DGGITQSPKYLFRKEGQNVTLSCEQNLNHDAMYWYRQDPGQGLRLIYYSQIVNDFQKGDIAEGYSVSREKKESFPLTVTSAQKNPTAFYLCASRKGGMGNQPQHFGDGTRLSIL.